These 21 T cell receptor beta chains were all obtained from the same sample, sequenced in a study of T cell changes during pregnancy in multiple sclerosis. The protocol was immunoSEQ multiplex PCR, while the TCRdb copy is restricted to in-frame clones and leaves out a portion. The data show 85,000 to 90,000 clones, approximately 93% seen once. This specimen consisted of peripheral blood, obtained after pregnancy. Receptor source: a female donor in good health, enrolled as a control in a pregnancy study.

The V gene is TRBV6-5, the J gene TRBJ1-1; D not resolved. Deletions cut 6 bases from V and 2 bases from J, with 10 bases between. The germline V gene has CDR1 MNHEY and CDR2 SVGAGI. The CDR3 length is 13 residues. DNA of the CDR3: TGTGCCAGCAGGGGAGACCAAAACACTGAAGCTTTCTTT. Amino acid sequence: CASRGDQNTEAFF.

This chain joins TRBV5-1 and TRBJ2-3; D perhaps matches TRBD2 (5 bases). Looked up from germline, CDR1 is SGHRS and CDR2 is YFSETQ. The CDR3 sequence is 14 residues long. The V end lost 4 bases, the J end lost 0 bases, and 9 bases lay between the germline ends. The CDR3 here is CASSLTGSTDTQYF. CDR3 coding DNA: TGCGCCAGCAGCCTGACGGGGAGCACAGATACGCAGTATTTT.

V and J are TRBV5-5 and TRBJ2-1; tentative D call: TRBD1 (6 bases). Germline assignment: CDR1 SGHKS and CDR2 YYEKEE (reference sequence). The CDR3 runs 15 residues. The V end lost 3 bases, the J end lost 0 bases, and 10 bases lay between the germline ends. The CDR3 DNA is TGTGCCAGCAGCTGGACAGATTCCTCCTACAATGAGCAGTTCTTC. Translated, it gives CASSWTDSSYNEQFF.

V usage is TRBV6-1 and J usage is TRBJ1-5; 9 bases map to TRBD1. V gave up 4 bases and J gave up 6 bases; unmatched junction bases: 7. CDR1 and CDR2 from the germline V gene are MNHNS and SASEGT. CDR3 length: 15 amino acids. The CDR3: CASSGAGQGTQPQHF. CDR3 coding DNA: TGTGCCAGCAGTGGAGCCGGACAGGGGACTCAGCCCCAGCATTTT.

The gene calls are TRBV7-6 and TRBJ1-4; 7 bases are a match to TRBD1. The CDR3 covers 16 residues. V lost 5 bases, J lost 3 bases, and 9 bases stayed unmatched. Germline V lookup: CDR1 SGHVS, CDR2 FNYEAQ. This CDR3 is CASSPAPGTANEKLFF. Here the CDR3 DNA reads TGTGCCAGCAGCCCAGCCCCCGGGACAGCTAATGAAAAACTGTTTTTT.

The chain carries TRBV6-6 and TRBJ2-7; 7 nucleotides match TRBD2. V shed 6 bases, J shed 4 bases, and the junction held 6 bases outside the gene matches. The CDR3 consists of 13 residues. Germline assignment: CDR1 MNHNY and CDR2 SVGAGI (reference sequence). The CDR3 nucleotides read TGTGCCAGCAGGCGGGAGACTGAGTACGAGCAGTACTTC. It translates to CASRRETEYEQYF.

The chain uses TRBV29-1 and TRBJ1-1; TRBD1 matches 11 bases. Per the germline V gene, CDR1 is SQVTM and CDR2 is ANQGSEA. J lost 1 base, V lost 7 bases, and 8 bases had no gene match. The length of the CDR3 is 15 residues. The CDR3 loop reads CSGSRGTGGNTEAFF. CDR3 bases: TGCAGCGGATCCCGTGGGACAGGGGGGAACACTGAAGCTTTCTTT.

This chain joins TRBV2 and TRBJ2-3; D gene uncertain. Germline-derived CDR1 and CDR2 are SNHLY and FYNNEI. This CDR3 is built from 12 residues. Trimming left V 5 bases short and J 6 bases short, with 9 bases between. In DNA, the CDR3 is TGTGCCAGCAGTCCCAATCGGGATACGCAGTATTTT. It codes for CASSPNRDTQYF. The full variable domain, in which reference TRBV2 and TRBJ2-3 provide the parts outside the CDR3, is EPEVTQTPSHQVTQMGQEVILRCVPISNHLYFYWYRQILGQKVEFLVSFYNNEISEKSEIFDDQFSVERPDGSNFTLKIRSTKLEDSAMYFCASSPNRDTQYFGPGTRLTVL.

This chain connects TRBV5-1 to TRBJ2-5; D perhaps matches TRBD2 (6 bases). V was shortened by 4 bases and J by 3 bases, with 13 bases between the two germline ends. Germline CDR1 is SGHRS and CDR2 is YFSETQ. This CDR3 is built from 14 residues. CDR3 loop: CASSRGGTEETQYF. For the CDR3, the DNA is TGCGCCAGCAGCCGAGGCGGGACTGAAGAGACCCAGTACTTC.

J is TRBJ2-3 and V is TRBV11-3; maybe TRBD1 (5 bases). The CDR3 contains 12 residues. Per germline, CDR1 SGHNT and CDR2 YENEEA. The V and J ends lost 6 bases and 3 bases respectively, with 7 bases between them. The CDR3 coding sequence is TGTGCCAGCAGTAAGGGGACAGATACGCAGTATTTT. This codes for CASSKGTDTQYF.

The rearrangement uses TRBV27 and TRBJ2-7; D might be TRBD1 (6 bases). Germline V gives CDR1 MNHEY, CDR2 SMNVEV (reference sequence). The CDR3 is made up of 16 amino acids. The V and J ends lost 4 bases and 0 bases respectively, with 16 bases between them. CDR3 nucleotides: TGTGCCAGCAGTTCTCGGACAGATCGGATCTCCTACGAGCAGTACTTC. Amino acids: CASSSRTDRISYEQYF.

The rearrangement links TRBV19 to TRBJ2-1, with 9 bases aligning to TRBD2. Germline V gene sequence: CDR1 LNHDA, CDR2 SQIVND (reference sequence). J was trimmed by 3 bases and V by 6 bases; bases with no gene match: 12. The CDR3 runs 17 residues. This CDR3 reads CASSPLASGIIYNEQFF. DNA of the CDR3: TGTGCCAGTAGCCCCTTGGCTAGCGGGATAATCTACAATGAGCAGTTCTTC.

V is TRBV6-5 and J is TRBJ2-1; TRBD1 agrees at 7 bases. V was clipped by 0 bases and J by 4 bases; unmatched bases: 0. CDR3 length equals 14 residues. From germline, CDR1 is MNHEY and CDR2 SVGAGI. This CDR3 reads CASSYSDRYNEQFF. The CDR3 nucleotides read TGTGCCAGCAGTTACTCGGACAGGTACAATGAGCAGTTCTTC.

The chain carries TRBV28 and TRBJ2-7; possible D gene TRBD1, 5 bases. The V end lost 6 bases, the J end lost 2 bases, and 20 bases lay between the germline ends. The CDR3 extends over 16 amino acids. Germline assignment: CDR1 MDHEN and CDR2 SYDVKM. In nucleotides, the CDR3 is TGTGCCAGCAGCCAACGGCCCAGACAGTCCACCTACGAGCAGTACTTC. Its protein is CASSQRPRQSTYEQYF.

CDR3 residues: CASSSPGRYEQYF. CDR3 sequence (DNA): TGTGCCAGCAGTTCACCAGGTCGCTACGAGCAGTACTTC. The genes are TRBV28 and TRBJ2-7; D gene uncertain. V was cut by 4 bases and J by 3 bases, with 10 bases left in between. CDR1 is MDHEN and CDR2 is SYDVKM in the germline V gene. The CDR3 covers 13 residues.

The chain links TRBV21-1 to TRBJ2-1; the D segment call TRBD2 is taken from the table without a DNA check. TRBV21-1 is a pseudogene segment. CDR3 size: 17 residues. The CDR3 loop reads CASSKEIRGEGGNEQFF. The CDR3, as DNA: TGTGCCAGCAGCAAAGAAATCCGAGGGGAGGGAGGGAATGAGCAGTTCTTC.

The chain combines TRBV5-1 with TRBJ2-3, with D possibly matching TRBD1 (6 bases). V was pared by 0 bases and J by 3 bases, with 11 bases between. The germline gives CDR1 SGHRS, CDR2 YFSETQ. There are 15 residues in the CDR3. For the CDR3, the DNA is TGCGCCAGCAGCTTGGAGGGGGTGAAGACAGATACGCAGTATTTT. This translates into CASSLEGVKTDTQYF.

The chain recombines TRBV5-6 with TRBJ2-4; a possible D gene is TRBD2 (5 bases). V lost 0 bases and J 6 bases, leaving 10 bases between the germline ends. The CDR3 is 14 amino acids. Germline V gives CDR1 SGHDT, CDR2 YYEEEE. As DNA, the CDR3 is TGTGCCAGCAGCTTGGCCGAGGGCGTAAACATTCAGTACTTC. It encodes CASSLAEGVNIQYF. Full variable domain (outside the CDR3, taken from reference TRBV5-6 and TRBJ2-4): DAGVTQSPTHLIKTRGQQVTLRCSPKSGHDTVSWYQQALGQGPQFIFQYYEEEERQRGNFPDRFSGHQFPNYSSELNVNALLLGDSALYLCASSLAEGVNIQYFGAGTRLSVL.

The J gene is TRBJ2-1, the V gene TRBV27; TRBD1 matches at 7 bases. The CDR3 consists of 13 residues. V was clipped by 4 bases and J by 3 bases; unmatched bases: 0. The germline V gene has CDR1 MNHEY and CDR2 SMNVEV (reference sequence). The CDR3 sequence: CASSWDSYNEQFF. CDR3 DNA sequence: TGTGCCAGCAGTTGGGACAGCTACAATGAGCAGTTCTTC.

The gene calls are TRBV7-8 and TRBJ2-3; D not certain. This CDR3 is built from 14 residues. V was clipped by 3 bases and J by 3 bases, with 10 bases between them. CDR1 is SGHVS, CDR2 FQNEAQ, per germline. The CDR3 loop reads CASSFRSRTDTQYF. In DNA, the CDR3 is TGTGCCAGCAGCTTCCGGTCCAGGACAGATACGCAGTATTTT.

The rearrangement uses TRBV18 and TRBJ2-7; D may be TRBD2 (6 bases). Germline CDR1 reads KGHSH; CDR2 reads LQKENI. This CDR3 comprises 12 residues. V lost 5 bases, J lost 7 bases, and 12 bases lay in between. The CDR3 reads CASSSLGREQYF. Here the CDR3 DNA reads TGTGCCAGCTCATCCCTAGGGAGGGAGCAGTACTTC.